This TCR beta chain was captured by sequencing in a study of T cells after yellow fever vaccination. Study-level results: Most clones from primary vaccination were detected again post-booster (96% CD4, more than 85% CD8). Weaker in magnitude, the secondary response showed a faster peak on day 5 versus 15.

CDR1 and CDR2 from the germline V gene are LGHNT and FRNRAP. Trimming cost V 6 bases and J 4 bases, with 15 bases left between them. The CDR3 has 14 amino acids. TCR cDNA was made by 5'RACE template switching, adding a universal primer site and UMIs. TCRdb used MiXCR to reprocess the 5' RACE reads, holding one entry per CDR3 protein. Here the sample spans hundreds of thousands of distinct CDR3 sequences, less than 15% being singletons. This clonotype has a handful of counts. Its cognate antigen is unknown. The sequence derives from a man younger than 45 who received the YFV17D yellow fever vaccine. This rearrangement joins TRBV12-5 to TRBJ1-1, with a weak D call TRBD1 (5 bases). The material was PBMCs, obtained on the day of the yellow fever booster vaccination. The CDR3 DNA reads as TGTGCTAGTGGCCCGGGACCTGGCGTCACTGAAGCTTTCTTT. Translation gives CASGPGPGVTEAFF.